A single sample is the source of the 18 T cell receptor beta chains below, sequenced in a study of neurological immune-mediated disorders (dated by TCRdb to 2018 to 2020). The library was produced with 5' RACE. TCRdb lists the instrument as Illumina HiSeq 2500. The public reads were reprocessed in TCRdb via fastp at Q25 and MiXCR, keeping in-frame beta chains. When rows share a CDR3 protein, they turn into one entry using the most common DNA and genes. The table for this sample lists 45,000 to 50,000 distinct CDR3 sequences; roughly 26% of them were counted only once. Over 20% of the sample is in the top ten clones. The sample comprised PBMCs. The origin of the receptors is an older woman in good health.

The chain recombines TRBV7-2 with TRBJ1-2; D call uncertain. The germline V gene encodes CDR1 SGHTA and CDR2 FQGNSA. This CDR3 is 16 amino acids long. V was clipped by 0 bases and J by 6 bases, with 17 bases between them. The CDR3 loop is CASSLAFTRVKDGYTF. The CDR3, as DNA: TGTGCCAGCAGCTTAGCCTTTACAAGGGTAAAGGATGGCTACACCTTC.

This clonotype has at least ten counts. The chain employs TRBV20-1 and TRBJ1-2, with 9 bases that match TRBD1. There are 15 residues in the CDR3. After removal of 2 bases from V and 4 bases from J, the junction contained 8 bases not matched to a gene. Germline-derived CDR1 and CDR2 are DFQATT and SNEGSKA (reference sequence). As DNA, the CDR3 is TGCAGTGCTAGATTCCCGGGACAGGGAAGCTATGGCTACACCTTC. Translating it yields CSARFPGQGSYGYTF.

This clonotype was found many times. The rearrangement joins TRBV7-6 to TRBJ2-3; 14 bases map to TRBD2. The length of the CDR3 is 15 residues. The V segment lost 5 bases and the J segment 6 bases; nucleotides outside the gene matches: 4. CDR1 is SGHVS, CDR2 FNYEAQ, per germline. The CDR3 sequence is CASSGTSGRKDTQYF. Here the CDR3 DNA reads TGTGCCAGCAGCGGGACTAGCGGGAGAAAGGATACGCAGTATTTT.

This clonotype has at least ten counts. The chain is built from TRBV5-1 and TRBJ2-2, with a tentative D call TRBD2 (5 bases). The CDR3 runs 14 residues. The germline V gene encodes CDR1 SGHRS and CDR2 YFSETQ. V dropped 1 base and J dropped 5 bases, with 9 bases sitting between them. This chain's CDR3 is CASSLTSSTGELFF. For the CDR3, the DNA is TGCGCCAGCAGCTTGACTAGTTCTACCGGGGAGCTGTTTTTT.

This clonotype was counted many times. V usage is TRBV7-2 and J usage is TRBJ2-1; D is perhaps TRBD2 (5 bases). The CDR3 is 15 residues long. The germline V and J ends were trimmed by 3 bases and 5 bases, with 14 bases remaining between them. Germline V gene lookup returns CDR1 SGHTA and CDR2 FQGNSA. This CDR3 is CASSFSSTVNNEQFF. Written as DNA, the CDR3 is TGTGCCAGCAGCTTTTCTAGCACCGTAAACAATGAGCAGTTCTTC.

This clonotype has at least ten counts. The CDR3 coding sequence is TGTGCCAGCAGCGTAGCCTATACTACCCCAGCCTACGAGCAGTACTTC. This gives the protein CASSVAYTTPAYEQYF. This chain links TRBV9 with TRBJ2-7; D not certain. The CDR3 is 16 amino acids. The V and J ends lost 0 bases and 2 bases respectively, with 15 bases between them. Germline V gene lookup returns CDR1 SGDLS and CDR2 YYNGEE.

The V and J genes are TRBV3-1 and TRBJ2-1, with 8 bases aligning to TRBD1. V dropped 4 bases and J dropped 12; count of bases not matched to a gene: 2. Germline loops: CDR1 LGHDT, CDR2 YNNKEL (reference sequence). The CDR3 totals 11 residues. CDR3 protein: CASSPGTGQFF. The CDR3 DNA follows: TGTGCCAGCAGCCCCGGGACAGGGCAGTTCTTC.

In this sample, this clonotype turned up many times. The chain joins TRBV11-2 to TRBJ2-7; D unresolved. CDR3 length: 11 amino acids. The V end was cut by 6 bases, the J end by 4 bases, with 7 bases between. Germline CDR1 SGHAT, CDR2 FQNNGV. The CDR3 sequence is CASSSSYEQYF. CDR3 coding DNA: TGTGCCAGCAGTTCGTCTTACGAGCAGTACTTC. Full variable domain (missing parts from reference TRBV11-2 and TRBJ2-7): EAGVAQSPRYKIIEKRQSVAFWCNPISGHATLYWYQQILGQGPKLLIQFQNNGVVDDSQLPKDRFSAERLKGVDSTLKIQPAKLEDSAVYLCASSSSYEQYFGPGTRLTVT.

This clonotype was detected ten times or more. CDR3 nucleotides: TGTGCCAGCACTCCGAGTGGTAGCTCCTACAATGAGCAGTTCTTC. Encoded protein: CASTPSGSSYNEQFF. The genes are TRBV9 and TRBJ2-1; D call uncertain. This CDR3 comprises 15 residues. Trimming removed 6 bases from V and 0 bases from J, with 13 bases in between. Germline CDR1 is SGDLS and CDR2 is YYNGEE.

This clonotype was counted ten times or more. CDR3 DNA sequence: TGTGCCAGCAGTTTGCCTGGGACTAGCGCCTACAATGAGCAGTTCTTC. Protein product: CASSLPGTSAYNEQFF. V usage is TRBV12-3 or TRBV12-4 and J usage is TRBJ2-1, with TRBD2 matching over 10 bases. The CDR3 extends over 16 amino acids. Trimming removed 3 bases from V and 2 bases from J; junction bases left unmatched: 4.

The chain combines TRBV2 with TRBJ2-1; D is unclear. CDR3 length equals 14 residues. Between the trimmed V and J ends, which lost 7 bases and 0 bases, there was a span of 10 bases. CDR1 and CDR2 from the germline V gene are SNHLY and FYNNEI. The CDR3 sequence is CASNLDRSYNEQFF. CDR3 nucleotides: TGTGCCAGCAATCTGGATCGCTCCTACAATGAGCAGTTCTTC.

This clonotype was recorded many times. This chain uses TRBV12-3 or TRBV12-4 with TRBJ2-1; D is perhaps TRBD2 (5 bases). V was trimmed by 2 bases and J by 7 bases, leaving 9 bases between them. This CDR3 is 13 amino acids long. The CDR3 is CASSLRSGNEQFF. The CDR3 region has the DNA TGTGCCAGCAGTTTACGATCGGGGAATGAGCAGTTCTTC.

In this sample, this clonotype turned up many times. The rearrangement joins TRBV7-6 to TRBJ2-3, with 7 bases fitting TRBD1. Germline lookup yields CDR1 SGHVS and CDR2 FNYEAQ. The CDR3 is 15 residues long. V trimming: 3 bases; J trimming: 1 base; junction bases outside the gene matches: 4. As DNA, the CDR3 is TGTGCCAGCAGCTTCCGGGACAGCCGCACAGATACGCAGTATTTT. It yields the protein CASSFRDSRTDTQYF.

This clonotype was observed a few times. The V and J genes are TRBV2 and TRBJ2-3; the match to TRBD2 covers 8 bases. The V segment lost 6 bases and the J segment 5 bases; nucleotides outside the gene matches: 4. The germline V gene has CDR1 SNHLY and CDR2 FYNNEI. The CDR3 spans 13 residues. In nucleotides, the CDR3 is TGTGCCAGCAGGGGACTAGGTGGAGATACGCAGTATTTT. Protein: CASRGLGGDTQYF. Filled out from reference TRBV2 and TRBJ2-3, the complete variable domain reads EPEVTQTPSHQVTQMGQEVILRCVPISNHLYFYWYRQILGQKVEFLVSFYNNEISEKSEIFDDQFSVERPDGSNFTLKIRSTKLEDSAMYFCASRGLGGDTQYFGPGTRLTVL.

The table lists this clonotype with many counts. This chain uses TRBV7-2 with TRBJ2-3; 9 bases align to TRBD2. Germline V CDR1 and CDR2: SGHTA, FQGNSA. V gave up 8 bases and J gave up 4 bases; unmatched junction bases: 13. The CDR3 is made up of 16 amino acids. CDR3 protein: CASGRVGTSYADTQYF. Written as DNA, the CDR3 is TGTGCCAGCGGACGGGTGGGGACTAGCTATGCAGATACGCAGTATTTT.

This clonotype was seen many times. The chain carries TRBV20-1 and TRBJ2-5; 9 nucleotides match TRBD2. Germline CDR1 is DFQATT and CDR2 is SNEGSKA (reference sequence). V shed 4 bases, J shed 1 base, and the junction held 7 bases outside the gene matches. This CDR3 is 15 amino acids long. The CDR3 nucleotides read TGCAGTGCTATTCCGCTAGCGGGGCTCCAAGAGACCCAGTACTTC. It translates to CSAIPLAGLQETQYF.

This clonotype was seen more than once but under ten times. V is TRBV4-1 and J is TRBJ2-4, with 7 bases aligning to TRBD1. This CDR3 region has 15 residues. J gave up 8 bases and V 5 bases, and 12 bases lay outside the gene matches. CDR1 and CDR2 from the germline V gene are MGHRA and YSYEKL. Here the CDR3 DNA reads TGCGCCAGCAGCTCATTACTAGGGGGCGGATACATTCAGTACTTC. Amino acid sequence: CASSSLLGGGYIQYF.

This clonotype was seen ten or more times. The V and J genes are TRBV6-5 and TRBJ1-6, with D tentatively TRBD1 (6 bases). CDR3 size: 16 residues. V was trimmed by 7 bases and J by 2 bases, leaving 15 bases between them. Germline assignment: CDR1 MNHEY and CDR2 SVGAGI. CDR3 residues: CASNTRGDTYNSPLHF. In DNA, the CDR3 is TGTGCCAGCAACACCAGGGGCGATACCTATAATTCACCCCTCCACTTT.